Following are 32 T cell receptor beta chains from one sample sequenced in a study of human thymus T cells. Here immunoSEQ multiplex PCR was the method, and the copy in TCRdb shows in-frame clones only, minus some. The sample lists roughly 54,000 clones, approximately 93% occurring once. Sequencing was carried out using blood. These receptors all stem from a boy in the first two years of life with a congenital heart defect but otherwise immunologically healthy.

The V gene is TRBV9, the J gene TRBJ2-2; D unclear. V was trimmed by 0 bases and J by 4 bases, leaving 4 bases between them. CDR3 length equals 13 residues. Per the germline V gene, CDR1 is SGDLS and CDR2 is YYNGEE. The CDR3 sequence is CASSVGATGELFF. The CDR3 DNA follows: TGTGCCAGCAGCGTAGGGGCCACCGGGGAGCTGTTTTTT.

The V gene is TRBV11-2, the J gene TRBJ1-2; D gene uncertain. V lost 0 bases and J lost 0, with 5 bases in between. Germline V lookup: CDR1 SGHAT, CDR2 FQNNGV. This CDR3 comprises 14 residues. DNA of the CDR3: TGTGCCAGCAGCTTAGATCCCGCTAACTATGGCTACACCTTC. Its translation: CASSLDPANYGYTF.

The V call is TRBV6-6, the J call TRBJ1-1, with D uncertain. Germline V gene sequence: CDR1 MNHNY, CDR2 SVGAGI (reference sequence). V shed 5 bases and J shed 7 bases, with 11 bases lying between them. The CDR3 contains 12 residues. The CDR3 nucleotides are TGTGCCAGCAGTCCCGGGAAACTTGAAGCTTTCTTT. Protein product: CASSPGKLEAFF.

The rearrangement uses TRBV28 and TRBJ1-2; no clear D. From germline, CDR1 is MDHEN and CDR2 SYDVKM. This CDR3 contains 14 residues. V was shortened by 5 bases and J by 2 bases, with 12 bases between the two germline ends. CDR3 in DNA: TGTGCCAGCAGTCCCCTAGGATCCAACTATGGCTACACCTTC. It translates to CASSPLGSNYGYTF.

This sequence joins TRBV29-1 and TRBJ2-7; TRBD1 matches 8 bases. V lost 7 bases, J lost 2 bases, and 4 bases stayed unmatched. The germline V gene has CDR1 SQVTM and CDR2 ANQGSEA. The CDR3 is 12 amino acids. Written as DNA, the CDR3 is TGCAGCGGTAGGACAGGGCCCTACGAGCAGTACTTC. This encodes CSGRTGPYEQYF.

This clone was picked up one time. The rearrangement links TRBV6-5 to TRBJ2-2, with D hard to call. This CDR3 has 11 amino acids. The V gene's germline CDR1 is MNHEY and CDR2 SVGAGI. The ends were cut back, 4 bases at V and 6 bases at J, with 3 bases in the middle. DNA for the CDR3: TGTGCCAGCAGTTTCTCCGGGGAGCTGTTTTTT. Translated, it gives CASSFSGELFF.

The chain joins TRBV15 to TRBJ2-7; a possible D gene is TRBD2 (5 bases). Trimming removed 1 base at V and 4 bases at J, with 17 bases between. This CDR3 has 16 residues. In germline, CDR1 is LNHNV, CDR2 YYDKDF (reference sequence). The CDR3 protein is CATSRVPKKRSYEQYF. CDR3 bases: TGTGCCACCAGCAGAGTCCCAAAGAAGCGGTCATACGAGCAGTACTTC.

Of note for this clone: Other DNA sequences of this sample code for an identical CDR3. The chain links TRBV5-1 to TRBJ1-1; D is possibly TRBD1 (5 bases). CDR1 and CDR2 (germline): SGHRS, YFSETQ. There are 12 residues in the CDR3. V was cut by 3 bases and J by 4 bases, with 7 bases left in between. Written as DNA, the CDR3 is TGCGCCAGCAGCTCGGGGGGCACTGAAGCTTTCTTT. It encodes CASSSGGTEAFF. Filled out from reference TRBV5-1 and TRBJ1-1, the complete variable domain reads KAGVTQTPRYLIKTRGQQVTLSCSPISGHRSVSWYQQTPGQGLQFLFEYFSETQRNKGNFPGRFSGRQFSNSRSEMNVSTLELGDSALYLCASSSGGTEAFFGQGTRLTVV.

The V and J genes are TRBV4-1 and TRBJ2-7, with unresolved D. Deletions cut 4 bases from V and 2 bases from J, with 6 bases between. Germline values: CDR1 MGHRA, CDR2 YSYEKL. This CDR3 region has 12 residues. CDR3 DNA sequence: TGCGCCAGCAGCCGGACCCCCTACGAGCAGTACTTC. Translating it yields CASSRTPYEQYF.

The chain has TRBV7-2 and TRBJ1-1; D not certain. Between the trimmed V and J ends, which lost 2 bases and 4 bases, there was a span of 14 bases. The CDR3 runs 15 residues. The V gene's germline CDR1 is SGHTA and CDR2 FQGNSA. The CDR3 region is CASSLTINSGTEAFF. CDR3 sequence (DNA): TGTGCCAGCAGCTTAACCATTAACTCGGGCACTGAAGCTTTCTTT.

A word on this clone: Mismatch with germline at one junction end may stem from a read error. The chain carries TRBV15 and TRBJ1-5, with D possibly matching TRBD1 (6 bases). Germline-derived CDR1 and CDR2 are LNHNV and YYDKDF (reference sequence). This CDR3 is 18 amino acids long. CDR3 in DNA: TGTGCCACCAGCGGAGAAATGGCATTTGGGGGCTACAATCAGCCCCAGCATTTT. Protein sequence: CATSGEMAFGGYNQPQHF. The full variable domain, with the rest looked up from reference TRBV15 and TRBJ1-5, is DAMVIQNPRYQVTQFGKPVTLSCSQTLNHNVMYWYQQKSSQAPKLLFHYYDKDFNNEADTPDNFQSRRPNTSFCFLDIRSPGLGDTAMYLCATSGEMAFGGYNQPQHFGDGTRLSIL.

The chain combines TRBV9 with TRBJ1-2; TRBD1 agrees at 7 bases. Germline trimming cut 0 bases from V and 7 bases from J; bases unmatched to any gene: 6. The germline V gene encodes CDR1 SGDLS and CDR2 YYNGEE. The CDR3 has 14 amino acids. CDR3 loop: CASSVGQGFFGYTF. For the CDR3, the DNA is TGTGCCAGCAGCGTAGGACAGGGTTTTTTTGGCTACACCTTC. The full variable domain, with the rest looked up from reference TRBV9 and TRBJ1-2, is DSGVTQTPKHLITATGQRVTLRCSPRSGDLSVYWYQQSLDQGLQFLIQYYNGEERAKGNILERFSAQQFPDLHSELNLSSLELGDSALYFCASSVGQGFFGYTFGSGTRLTVV.

V gene TRBV6-6 combines with J gene TRBJ2-3; 9 bases line up with TRBD2. J lost 1 base, V lost 6 bases, and 2 bases had no gene match. Germline V gene sequence: CDR1 MNHNY, CDR2 SVGAGI (reference sequence). The CDR3 is made up of 14 amino acids. The CDR3 spells CASRSGGRTDTQYF. Here the CDR3 DNA reads TGTGCCAGCAGGAGCGGGGGGCGCACAGATACGCAGTATTTT.

The rearrangement uses TRBV7-2 and TRBJ1-5; possibly TRBD1 for D (5 bases). The V and J ends lost 2 bases and 3 bases respectively, with 14 bases between them. CDR1 and CDR2 from the germline V gene are SGHTA and FQGNSA. CDR3 length equals 16 residues. The CDR3 region has the DNA TGTGCCAGCAGCTTAAGAGAGTGGGACCTCAATCAGCCCCAGCATTTT. This translates into CASSLREWDLNQPQHF.

The V and J genes are TRBV5-6 and TRBJ2-5; 7 bases line up with TRBD1. This CDR3 has 16 amino acids. Trimming removed 3 bases from V and 1 base from J; junction bases left unmatched: 9. Germline-derived CDR1 and CDR2 are SGHDT and YYEEEE. CDR3 protein: CASSSALPGGQETQYF. The CDR3 DNA reads as TGTGCCAGCAGCTCCGCTCTCCCAGGGGGCCAAGAGACCCAGTACTTC.

This chain connects TRBV5-1 to TRBJ2-1; 13 bases map to TRBD2. Germline-derived CDR1 and CDR2 are SGHRS and YFSETQ. The CDR3 runs to 15 residues. V shed 7 bases, J shed 6 bases, and the junction held 7 bases outside the gene matches. CDR3 DNA: TGCGCCAGCCGGACTAGCGGGAGTTCAGGCAATGAGCAGTTCTTC. It codes for CASRTSGSSGNEQFF.

This rearrangement joins TRBV7-2 to TRBJ2-3; TRBD1 agrees at 11 bases. The V gene end was trimmed by 5 bases and the J gene end by 3 bases; junction bases not matched to a gene: 4. The CDR3 is 15 residues long. Per germline, CDR1 SGHTA and CDR2 FQGNSA. The CDR3 DNA reads as TGTGCCAGCAGCCGGACAGGGGGCAAAACAGATACGCAGTATTTT. Translated: CASSRTGGKTDTQYF.

The CDR3 loop reads CASSSILGAPYEQYF. Here the CDR3 DNA reads TGTGCCAGCAGCTCCATCCTGGGGGCACCCTACGAGCAGTACTTC. J is TRBJ2-7 and V is TRBV5-5; D perhaps matches TRBD1 (6 bases). Trimming left V 3 bases short and J 2 bases short, with 15 bases between. The CDR3 extends over 15 amino acids. Germline lookup yields CDR1 SGHKS and CDR2 YYEKEE (reference sequence). The whole variable domain, remainder taken from reference TRBV5-5 and TRBJ2-7, is DAGVTQSPTHLIKTRGQQVTLRCSPISGHKSVSWYQQVLGQGPQFIFQYYEKEERGRGNFPDRFSARQFPNYSSELNVNALLLGDSALYLCASSSILGAPYEQYFGPGTRLTVT.

This chain uses TRBV9 with TRBJ2-1, with TRBD2 identical over 14 bases. There are 18 residues in the CDR3. With 2 bases clipped from V and 6 bases from J, the junction kept 10 bases outside the gene matches. Germline CDR1 SGDLS, CDR2 YYNGEE. DNA for the CDR3: TGTGCCAGCAGCGTCATGGGACTAGCGGGGGCCCGCGGCAATGAGCAGTTCTTC. Translated, it gives CASSVMGLAGARGNEQFF.

This clone was found once. J is TRBJ1-4 and V is TRBV19, with D possibly being TRBD1 (5 bases). CDR3 size: 16 residues. CDR1 is LNHDA and CDR2 is SQIVND in the germline V gene (reference sequence). Trimming cost V 8 bases and J 3 bases, with 19 bases left between them. The CDR3 here is CASRTQGSLPNEKLFF. The CDR3 nucleotides are TGTGCCAGTCGCACCCAGGGATCCCTACCTAATGAAAAACTGTTTTTT.

This clone was seen a single time. The rearrangement links TRBV9 to TRBJ2-3; maybe TRBD2 (6 bases). Germline CDR1 and CDR2: SGDLS and YYNGEE. There are 15 residues in the CDR3. Trimming took 0 bases from V and 2 from J, leaving 10 bases between them. The chain's CDR3 is CASSVGGATTDTQYF. The CDR3 DNA follows: TGTGCCAGCAGCGTAGGCGGGGCTACCACAGATACGCAGTATTTT.

This chain uses TRBV5-5 with TRBJ1-5; no definite D call. From germline, CDR1 is SGHKS and CDR2 YYEKEE (reference sequence). This CDR3 spans 14 amino acids. The V end lost 2 bases, the J end lost 5 bases, and 11 bases lay between the germline ends. The CDR3 bases are TGTGCCAGCAGCTTATTATTCCGATATCAGCCCCAGCATTTT. Amino acid sequence: CASSLLFRYQPQHF.

V usage is TRBV7-8 and J usage is TRBJ1-1; 8 bases are a match to TRBD1. The J segment lost 4 bases and the V segment lost 5 bases, leaving 15 bases of the junction unmatched. The CDR3 covers 17 residues. Germline V gene lookup returns CDR1 SGHVS and CDR2 FQNEAQ. CDR3 loop: CASSPPDRVSSSTEAFF. The CDR3 nucleotides read TGTGCCAGCAGCCCCCCGGACAGGGTCAGTTCTAGCACTGAAGCTTTCTTT.

The chain links TRBV28 to TRBJ1-2, with D unclear. The CDR3 is 14 residues long. Germline V gene data show CDR1 as MDHEN and CDR2 as SYDVKM. V was clipped by 4 bases and J by 8 bases, with 17 bases between them. The CDR3 bases are TGTGCCAGCAGTTCCCCAGTGGGAGTCAGGGGCTACACCTTC. Protein product: CASSSPVGVRGYTF.

This chain connects TRBV6-5 to TRBJ1-1; D remains ambiguous. This CDR3 region has 14 residues. V was clipped by 7 bases and J by 3 bases, with 15 bases between them. Germline values: CDR1 MNHEY, CDR2 SVGAGI. The CDR3 nucleotides read TGTGCCAGCAACCCAACGAGAAGATACACTGAAGCTTTCTTT. Protein: CASNPTRRYTEAFF.

This chain links TRBV28 with TRBJ1-1; no firm D call. V lost 6 bases, J lost 4 bases, and 12 bases lay in between. Germline values: CDR1 MDHEN, CDR2 SYDVKM. CDR3 length: 13 amino acids. For the CDR3, the DNA is TGTGCCAGCAGCGCCCGTCGGGGCACTGAAGCTTTCTTT. Residues: CASSARRGTEAFF.

The rearrangement joins TRBV4-1 to TRBJ2-6; TRBD2 matches 15 bases. The V segment lost 4 bases and the J segment 2 bases; nucleotides outside the gene matches: 6. This CDR3 is built from 19 residues. Germline V gives CDR1 MGHRA, CDR2 YSYEKL. The CDR3 nucleotides read TGCGCCAGCAGCCCCCGGGGACTAGCGGGAGGTGCTGGGGCCAACGTCCTGACTTTC. As protein: CASSPRGLAGGAGANVLTF.

The genes are TRBV2 and TRBJ1-2, with 9 bases identical to TRBD1. The CDR3 extends over 13 amino acids. CDR1 SNHLY and CDR2 FYNNEI come from the germline V gene. With 6 bases clipped from V and 4 bases from J, the junction kept 3 bases outside the gene matches. The CDR3 here is CASRGQGGYGYTF. The CDR3 DNA sequence: TGTGCCAGCAGGGGACAGGGTGGCTATGGCTACACCTTC. Full variable domain (outside the CDR3, taken from reference TRBV2 and TRBJ1-2): EPEVTQTPSHQVTQMGQEVILRCVPISNHLYFYWYRQILGQKVEFLVSFYNNEISEKSEIFDDQFSVERPDGSNFTLKIRSTKLEDSAMYFCASRGQGGYGYTFGSGTRLTVV.

The chain has TRBV7-8 and TRBJ2-7, with D tentatively TRBD2 (6 bases). CDR3 length equals 14 residues. The germline V and J ends were trimmed by 4 bases and 4 bases, with 14 bases remaining between them. Germline V CDR1 and CDR2: SGHVS, FQNEAQ. CDR3 protein: CASSYDGSRYEQYF. The DNA of the CDR3 is TGTGCCAGCAGCTACGACGGGAGTAGGTACGAGCAGTACTTC.

This clone was detected only once. V gene TRBV19 combines with J gene TRBJ1-2; 12 bases are shared with TRBD1. Germline CDR1 and CDR2: LNHDA and SQIVND (reference sequence). The CDR3 extends over 15 amino acids. With 7 bases clipped from V and 8 bases from J, the junction kept 11 bases outside the gene matches. CDR3 loop: CASTRPGQGAGGYTF. The DNA for the CDR3 is TGTGCCAGTACCCGTCCGGGACAGGGGGCTGGAGGCTACACCTTC.

The gene calls are TRBV28 and TRBJ2-7; TRBD2 matches at 12 bases. Per germline, CDR1 MDHEN and CDR2 SYDVKM. The CDR3 extends over 14 amino acids. The V and J ends lost 6 bases and 3 bases, in that order; junction bases with no gene match: 3. The CDR3 DNA follows: TGTGCCAGCAGCCGACTAGCGGGAGTCTACGAGCAGTACTTC. Its protein product is CASSRLAGVYEQYF.

The chain links TRBV4-1 to TRBJ1-1, with D unclear. V was cut by 0 bases and J by 0 bases, with 20 bases left in between. The CDR3 covers 19 residues. In germline, CDR1 is MGHRA, CDR2 YSYEKL. The DNA for the CDR3 is TGCGCCAGCAGCCAAGATACAGTGCGGCCCTCGTTGTTGAACACTGAAGCTTTCTTT. This encodes CASSQDTVRPSLLNTEAFF.